The clone carrying this T cell receptor beta chain showed up just once. V was clipped by 1 base and J by 7 bases; unmatched bases: 1. The CDR3 has 16 amino acids. Germline lookup yields CDR1 MGHRA and CDR2 YSYEKL. The source of the sample is a study of early T cells in non-severe SARS-CoV-2 infection. TCRdb called the 5' RACE reads again in MiXCR, with one record for every CDR3 protein. The table includes about 92,000 distinct CDR3 sequences, 14% detected once. The rearrangement joins TRBV4-1 to TRBJ2-1; 16 nucleotides agree with TRBD2. This clonotype originated in an adult who was a healthcare worker with PCR-confirmed SARS-CoV-2 infection or an uninfected control (not recorded which). The sequencing sample was made of whole blood. The CDR3 nucleotides read TGCGCCAGCAGCCAAGCGGGACTAGCGGGGGGGAATGAGCAGTTCTTC. Translating it yields CASSQAGLAGGNEQFF.